The 25 T cell receptor beta chains reported below all come from one sample, sequenced in a study of T cells in Graves' hyperthyroidism and ophthalmopathy. RNA transcripts were the template for amplifying TCR beta CDR3 regions. A set of HTBI primers served as the primers for a first-round RT-PCR of the TCR CDR3. TCRdb reprocessed the multiplex PCR reads via MiXCR and lists one record per CDR3 protein. The table has roughly 400,000 distinct CDR3 sequences, about 15% seen once. Sequencing used blood. Every receptor here comes from a woman between 18 and 29 years old with Graves' hyperthyroidism that later progressed to Graves' ophthalmopathy.

This clonotype was observed a handful of times. The chain employs TRBV20-1 and TRBJ2-7; D is perhaps TRBD2 (5 bases). The V gene's germline CDR1 is DFQATT and CDR2 SNEGSKA (reference sequence). The CDR3 covers 14 residues. Trimming took 3 bases from V and 2 from J, leaving 14 bases between them. The CDR3 DNA follows: TGCAGTGCTAGGAGCCCCACGAGGGCCTACGAGCAGTACTTC. It codes for CSARSPTRAYEQYF.

This clonotype was seen at least ten times. V is TRBV20-1 and J is TRBJ2-1, with D possibly TRBD2 on 6 matching bases. This CDR3 comprises 12 residues. V gave up 5 bases and J gave up 3 bases, with 8 bases separating them. Germline-derived CDR1 and CDR2 are DFQATT and SNEGSKA (reference sequence). CDR3 in DNA: TGCAGTGCTGGAGCGGGCTACAATGAGCAGTTCTTC. It is translated as CSAGAGYNEQFF.

This clonotype was counted many times. V gene TRBV6-1 combines with J gene TRBJ1-1, with D perhaps TRBD1 (6 bases). The CDR3 length is 13 residues. CDR1 is MNHNS and CDR2 is SASEGT in the germline V gene. V lost 7 bases and J 3 bases, leaving 12 bases between the germline ends. The CDR3 protein is CASKRGVDTEAFF. The CDR3 DNA reads as TGTGCCAGCAAGAGGGGGGTGGACACTGAAGCTTTCTTT.

This chain links TRBV9 with TRBJ2-1; weak D call: TRBD2 (5 bases). Per germline, CDR1 SGDLS and CDR2 YYNGEE. The CDR3 loop spans 15 amino acids. V was shortened by 3 bases and J by 6 bases, with 16 bases between the two germline ends. The CDR3, as DNA: TGTGCCAGCAGCGGGGAGCCAGAGATTGCCAATGAGCAGTTCTTC. Encoded protein: CASSGEPEIANEQFF.

This clonotype was recorded many times. The V gene is TRBV6-1, the J gene TRBJ2-7, with no clear D. The germline gives CDR1 MNHNS, CDR2 SASEGT. Trimming removed 5 bases at V and 3 bases at J, with 5 bases between. The CDR3 contains 11 residues. CDR3 sequence: CASSSFYEQYF. The CDR3 DNA reads as TGTGCCAGCAGTTCGTTCTACGAGCAGTACTTC.

The CDR3 DNA reads TGTGCCAGCAGTCACGAGGGGGCGTCCTGGCGGACAACTGAAGCTTTCTTT. This translates into CASSHEGASWRTTEAFF. This chain joins TRBV6-2 or TRBV6-3 and TRBJ1-1, with 7 bases lining up with TRBD1. Germline CDR1 and CDR2: MNHEY and SVGEGT. CDR3 size: 17 residues. V lost 5 bases to trimming and J lost 5 bases; unmatched junction nucleotides: 17.

In its sample, this clonotype was seen many times. The rearrangement joins TRBV25-1 to TRBJ2-7; TRBD1 aligns across 10 bases. CDR1 MGHDK and CDR2 SYGVNS come from the germline V gene. Trimming took 3 bases from V and 5 from J; bases not matched to a gene: 7. This CDR3 contains 15 residues. The CDR3 bases are TGTGCCAGCAGTGACTACGGACAGGGGGTCAACGAGCAGTACTTC. Translated, it gives CASSDYGQGVNEQYF.

The rearrangement joins TRBV24-1 to TRBJ2-2, with TRBD2 as a possible D gene (5 bases). Trimming stripped 2 bases from V and 3 bases from J, with 12 bases between. Looked up from germline, CDR1 is KGHDR and CDR2 is SFDVKD. This CDR3 has 16 amino acids. The CDR3, as DNA: TGTGCCACCAGTGATTCCCCGGGGTTGGACACCGGGGAGCTGTTTTTT. Translation: CATSDSPGLDTGELFF.

This clonotype was seen many times. The chain uses TRBV6-1 and TRBJ2-5; D not resolved. This CDR3 contains 11 residues. V was trimmed by 9 bases and J by 4 bases, leaving 9 bases between them. Per the germline V gene, CDR1 is MNHNS and CDR2 is SASEGT. CDR3 coding DNA: TGTGCCAGTGTTTACAGAGAGACCCAGTACTTC. Amino acids: CASVYRETQYF.

CDR3 protein: CASSPGLPAYEQYF. For the CDR3, the DNA is TGTGCCAGCAGTCCGGGACTACCCGCCTACGAGCAGTACTTC. The chain carries TRBV12-3 or TRBV12-4 and TRBJ2-7, with TRBD2 matching 7 bases. The CDR3 contains 14 residues. The trim removed 5 bases at V and 2 bases at J, leaving 6 bases unmatched.

In this sample, this clonotype turned up many times. V and J are TRBV27 and TRBJ2-1; 9 bases line up with TRBD2. The V gene end was trimmed by 2 bases and the J gene end by 8 bases; junction bases not matched to a gene: 7. Germline CDR1 and CDR2: MNHEY and SMNVEV (reference sequence). The CDR3 covers 15 residues. CDR3 coding DNA: TGTGCCAGCAGTTTAGAGGGGACTAGCAGGGATGAGCAGTTCTTC. This encodes CASSLEGTSRDEQFF.

V and J are TRBV4-3 and TRBJ2-1, with TRBD1 identical over 9 bases. V trimming: 0 bases; J trimming: 12 bases; junction bases outside the gene matches: 12. The CDR3 extends over 16 amino acids. Germline lookup yields CDR1 LGHNA and CDR2 YSLEER. The CDR3 coding sequence is TGCGCCAGCAGCCAAGATCCCCGGACAGGGGAAGGAGGGCAGTTCTTC. Translated, it gives CASSQDPRTGEGGQFF.

This clonotype occurred many times. The V and J genes are TRBV12-3 or TRBV12-4 and TRBJ2-3; D is perhaps TRBD2 (5 bases). The CDR3 extends over 13 amino acids. V dropped 7 bases and J dropped 1 base, with 9 bases sitting between them. The CDR3 reads CASTMGGTDTQYF. The CDR3 bases are TGTGCCAGCACCATGGGAGGCACAGATACGCAGTATTTT.

This clonotype has ten or more counts. CDR3 nucleotides: TGTGCCAGCAGTTTAGCGCGGGAGGGCCCGTACGAGCAGTACTTC. Residues: CASSLAREGPYEQYF. This chain joins TRBV12-3 or TRBV12-4 and TRBJ2-7; 9 bases are a match to TRBD2. The CDR3 is 15 amino acids. The trim removed 0 bases at V and 4 bases at J, leaving 4 bases unmatched.

This clonotype was found many times. The V gene is TRBV28, the J gene TRBJ2-3, with D perhaps TRBD2 (6 bases). The CDR3 has 15 amino acids. The V gene lost 4 bases and the J gene lost 0 bases, with 11 bases spanning the gap. Germline CDR1 and CDR2: MDHEN and SYDVKM. CDR3 region: CASSWDSDSTDTQYF. CDR3 DNA: TGTGCCAGCAGTTGGGACTCCGATAGCACAGATACGCAGTATTTT.

This clonotype was seen ten or more times. This rearrangement joins TRBV28 to TRBJ2-7; D is possibly TRBD1 (6 bases). The CDR3 runs to 13 residues. Trimming shortened V by 8 bases and J by 2 bases, and 13 bases separated the two germline ends. Germline V gene sequence: CDR1 MDHEN, CDR2 SYDVKM. For the CDR3, the DNA is TGTGCCAGCGTCTCCGGGACAACCTACGAGCAGTACTTC. Residues: CASVSGTTYEQYF.

This clonotype was counted at least ten times. The CDR3 nucleotides are TGCAGTGCTAGACGGGACAGGGGAGTGGACTACGAGCAGTACTTC. Its protein is CSARRDRGVDYEQYF. The chain recombines TRBV20-1 with TRBJ2-7; 10 nucleotides align to TRBD1. Germline V gene lookup returns CDR1 DFQATT and CDR2 SNEGSKA (reference sequence). The V segment lost 2 bases and the J segment 3 bases; nucleotides outside the gene matches: 7. The CDR3 extends over 15 amino acids.

This clonotype was counted a few times. A read error is likely, as this CDR3 ends without the conserved phenylalanine or tryptophan. V usage is TRBV29-1 and J usage is TRBJ1-1; 10 bases are shared with TRBD1. The CDR3 length is 14 residues. V lost 5 bases, J lost 4 bases, and 7 bases stayed unmatched. CDR1 is SQVTM, CDR2 ANQGSEA, per germline. CDR3 sequence reads: CSVQKTGGFTEAFL. DNA for the CDR3: TGCAGCGTTCAAAAGACAGGGGGCTTCACTGAAGCTTTCCTT.

This clonotype has a count of ten or more. CDR3 sequence reads: CSANPGQTRYNEQFF. In DNA form, the CDR3 reads TGCAGTGCTAATCCAGGACAGACTCGCTACAATGAGCAGTTCTTC. The chain recombines TRBV20-1 with TRBJ2-1; D may be TRBD1 (6 bases). The CDR3 covers 15 residues. The germline V and J ends were trimmed by 4 bases and 3 bases, with 16 bases remaining between them. The germline gives CDR1 DFQATT, CDR2 SNEGSKA (reference sequence).

The chain links TRBV5-5 to TRBJ1-3; D is unclear. The V and J ends lost 0 bases and 3 bases respectively, with 7 bases between them. The V gene's germline CDR1 is SGHKS and CDR2 YYEKEE (reference sequence). The CDR3 contains 14 residues. The DNA of the CDR3 is TGTGCCAGCAGCTTGGGTGGGCTTGGAAACACCATATATTTT. It specifies CASSLGGLGNTIYF. The whole variable domain, remainder taken from reference TRBV5-5 and TRBJ1-3, is DAGVTQSPTHLIKTRGQQVTLRCSPISGHKSVSWYQQVLGQGPQFIFQYYEKEERGRGNFPDRFSARQFPNYSSELNVNALLLGDSALYLCASSLGGLGNTIYFGEGSWLTVV.

This clonotype occurred many times. The chain links TRBV27 to TRBJ1-1, with 10 bases that match TRBD1. CDR1 and CDR2 from the germline V gene are MNHEY and SMNVEV (reference sequence). This CDR3 region has 14 residues. Trimming at V came to 4 bases and at J to 5 bases, leaving 4 bases not matched to a gene. The CDR3 DNA follows: TGTGCCAGCAGTTGGGACAGGGGAGAGACTGAAGCTTTCTTT. The encoded protein is CASSWDRGETEAFF.

This clonotype turned up a few times. This chain uses TRBV20-1 with TRBJ2-4; 9 bases align to TRBD1. V lost 6 bases, J lost 0 bases, and 12 bases stayed unmatched. Germline V gives CDR1 DFQATT, CDR2 SNEGSKA (reference sequence). The CDR3 runs to 17 residues. The CDR3 reads CSARRDRASLAKNIQYF. CDR3 DNA sequence: TGCAGTGCCCGCCGGGACAGGGCTTCTTTAGCCAAAAACATTCAGTACTTC.

This clonotype was found a few times. V is TRBV4-1 and J is TRBJ2-1; TRBD2 aligns across 9 bases. Germline lookup yields CDR1 MGHRA and CDR2 YSYEKL. With V trimmed by 6 bases and J by 7 bases, 7 bases remained unmatched. CDR3 length: 14 amino acids. This CDR3 reads CASRSLAGFNEQFF. The CDR3 bases are TGCGCCAGCAGGTCCCTAGCGGGATTTAATGAGCAGTTCTTC.

The rearrangement joins TRBV3-1 to TRBJ2-6, with D unclear. CDR1 and CDR2 (germline): LGHDT, YNNKEL (reference sequence). V was clipped by 2 bases and J by 0 bases, with 17 bases between them. The CDR3 is 19 amino acids. CDR3 in DNA: TGTGCCAGCAGCCAAATGGCCCTCGGTATCTACTCTGGGGCCAACGTCCTGACTTTC. Residues: CASSQMALGIYSGANVLTF.

V is TRBV3-1 and J is TRBJ2-3, with 7 bases fitting TRBD2. After removal of 0 bases from V and 6 bases from J, the junction contained 12 bases not matched to a gene. Germline V gene sequence: CDR1 LGHDT, CDR2 YNNKEL (reference sequence). The CDR3 is 17 amino acids. The CDR3 loop is CASSQDALAGLRDTQYF. Written as DNA, the CDR3 is TGTGCCAGCAGCCAAGATGCCTTAGCGGGCCTCCGGGATACGCAGTATTTT.